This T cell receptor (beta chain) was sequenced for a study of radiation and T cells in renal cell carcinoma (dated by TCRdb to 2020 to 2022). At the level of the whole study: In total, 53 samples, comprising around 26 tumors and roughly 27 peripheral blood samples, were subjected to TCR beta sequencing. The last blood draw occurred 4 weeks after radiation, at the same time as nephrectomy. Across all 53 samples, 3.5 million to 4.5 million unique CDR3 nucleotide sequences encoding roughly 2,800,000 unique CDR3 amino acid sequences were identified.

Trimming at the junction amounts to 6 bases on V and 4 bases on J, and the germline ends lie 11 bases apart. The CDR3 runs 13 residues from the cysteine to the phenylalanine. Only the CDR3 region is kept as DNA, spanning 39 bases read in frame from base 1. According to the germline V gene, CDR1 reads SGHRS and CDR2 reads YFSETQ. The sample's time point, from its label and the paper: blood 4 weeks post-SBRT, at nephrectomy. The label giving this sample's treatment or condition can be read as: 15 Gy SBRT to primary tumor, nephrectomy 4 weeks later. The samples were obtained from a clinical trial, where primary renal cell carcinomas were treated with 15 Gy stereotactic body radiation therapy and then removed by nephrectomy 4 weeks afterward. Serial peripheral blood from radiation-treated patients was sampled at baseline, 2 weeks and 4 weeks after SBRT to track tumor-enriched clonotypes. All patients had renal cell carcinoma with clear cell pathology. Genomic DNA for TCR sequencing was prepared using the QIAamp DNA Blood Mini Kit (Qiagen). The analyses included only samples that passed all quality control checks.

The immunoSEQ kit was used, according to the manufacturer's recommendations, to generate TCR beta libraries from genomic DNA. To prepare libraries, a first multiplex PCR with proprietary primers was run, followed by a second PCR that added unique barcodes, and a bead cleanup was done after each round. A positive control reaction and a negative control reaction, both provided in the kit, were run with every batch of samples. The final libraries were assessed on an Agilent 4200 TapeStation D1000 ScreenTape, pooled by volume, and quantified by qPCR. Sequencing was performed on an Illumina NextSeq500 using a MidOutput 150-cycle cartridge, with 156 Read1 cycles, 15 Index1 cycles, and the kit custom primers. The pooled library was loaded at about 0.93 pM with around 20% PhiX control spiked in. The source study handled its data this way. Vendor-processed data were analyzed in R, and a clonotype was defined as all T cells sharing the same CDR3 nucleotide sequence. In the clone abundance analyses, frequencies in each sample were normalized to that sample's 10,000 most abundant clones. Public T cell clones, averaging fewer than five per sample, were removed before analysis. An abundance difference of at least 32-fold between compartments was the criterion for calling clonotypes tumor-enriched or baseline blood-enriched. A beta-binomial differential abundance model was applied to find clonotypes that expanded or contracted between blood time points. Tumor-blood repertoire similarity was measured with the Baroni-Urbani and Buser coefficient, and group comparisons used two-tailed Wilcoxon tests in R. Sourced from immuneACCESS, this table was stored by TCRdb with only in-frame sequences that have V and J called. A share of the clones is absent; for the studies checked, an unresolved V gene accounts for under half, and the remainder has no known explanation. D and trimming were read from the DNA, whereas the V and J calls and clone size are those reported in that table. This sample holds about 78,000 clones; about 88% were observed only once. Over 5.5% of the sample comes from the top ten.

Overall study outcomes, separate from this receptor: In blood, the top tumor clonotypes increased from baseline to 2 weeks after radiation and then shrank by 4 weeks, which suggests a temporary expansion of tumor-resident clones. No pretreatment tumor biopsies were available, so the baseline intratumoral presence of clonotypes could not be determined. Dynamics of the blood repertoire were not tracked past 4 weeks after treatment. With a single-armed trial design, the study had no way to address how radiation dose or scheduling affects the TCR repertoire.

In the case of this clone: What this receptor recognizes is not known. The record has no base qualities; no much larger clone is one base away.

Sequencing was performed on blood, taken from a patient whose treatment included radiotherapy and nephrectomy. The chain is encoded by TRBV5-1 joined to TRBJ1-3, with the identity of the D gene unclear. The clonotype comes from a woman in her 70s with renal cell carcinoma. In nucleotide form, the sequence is TGCGCCAGCACCCGGGATTCCGGAAACACCATATATTTT. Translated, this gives CASTRDSGNTIYF.